The entry that follows covers one T cell receptor beta chain sequence. This sample was included in a study of blood T cell repertoires in COVID-19. At the level of the study: Acute-phase and convalescent COVID-19 samples originated in the United States, Italy and Spain. Nucleic acid was either cDNA or gDNA, and it came from T cells, B-cell-depleted T cells, or PBMCs.

CDR1 is LGHDT, CDR2 YNNKEL, per germline (reference sequence). After removal of 1 base from V and 1 base from J, the junction contained 8 bases not matched to a gene. CDR3 length equals 18 residues. Source study methods: Nucleated cell number was recorded as an estimate derived from reference gene primer amplification. This table comes from immunoSEQ multiplex PCR, and its TCRdb copy is limited to in-frame clones, with some not included. V and J calls and clone size are copied from that table; D and trimming were computed from the DNA. Of 65,000 to 75,000 clones in the sample, around 75% were seen once.

V is TRBV3-1 (or the pseudogene TRBV3-2) and J is TRBJ2-3; 10 nucleotides agree with TRBD1. The material sequenced was peripheral blood. This receptor was taken from a man in his 70s with acute or convalescent COVID-19. DNA of the CDR3: TGTGCCAGCAGCCAAGCCCCCCGGGGGACAGGGGGCACAGATACGCAGTATTTT. It specifies CASSQAPRGTGGTDTQYF.